This is a list of T cell receptor beta chains from one sample in a study of T-cell reconstitution after alpha-beta-depleted transplantation in children. TCRdb called the PCR reads again in MiXCR, with one record for every CDR3 protein. The data hold a few hundred thousand distinct CDR3 sequences, with about a tenth observed a single time. The sample here was PBMCs from the stem cell graft donor, taken from the stem cell graft. The receptor source for this set is a human donor who donated a stem cell graft to a child with acute lymphoblastic leukemia. Both conserved end residues are part of each CDR3. A D gene is named only where the DNA matches it firmly. A clone size is listed for some rows: how often the clone was seen (once, few, many), or a class if it is expanded.

V,D,J,size,CDR3,DNA
TRBV7-2,TRBD1,TRBJ1-5,few,CASSFASDRAGGNQPQHF,TGTGCCAGCAGCTTCGCTTCGGACAGGGCGGGTGGCAATCAGCCCCAGCATTTT
TRBV10-3,NA,TRBJ2-7,NA,CAISGGLEPYEQYF,TGTGCCATCAGTGGGGGACTCGAGCCCTACGAGCAGTACTTC
TRBV5-1,TRBD1,TRBJ1-1,many,CASRTGQGGTEAFF,TGCGCCAGCAGGACGGGACAGGGTGGGACTGAAGCTTTCTTT
TRBV6-5,NA,TRBJ2-1,few,CASSSNEGLGNEQFF,TGTGCCAGCAGTTCCAATGAGGGTTTGGGGAATGAGCAGTTCTTC
TRBV5-1,NA,TRBJ1-1,many,CASSLPNSNTEAFF,TGCGCCAGCAGCTTGCCGAATTCTAACACTGAAGCTTTCTTT
TRBV12-3/TRBV12-4,NA,TRBJ2-3,few,CASDSRKQDTQYF,TGTGCCAGTGACTCAAGGAAGCAAGATACGCAGTATTTT
TRBV11-2,NA,TRBJ2-7,NA,CASSLGLQGGYEQYF,TGTGCCAGCAGCTTGGGCCTACAGGGCGGCTACGAGCAGTACTTC
TRBV7-2,NA,TRBJ2-1,NA,CASLLGGSRGEQFF,TGTGCCAGCCTGCTCGGGGGTTCGCGCGGTGAGCAGTTCTTC
TRBV27,TRBD1,TRBJ1-1,many,CASSFLDRMNTEAFF,TGTGCCAGCAGTTTCCTGGACAGGATGAACACTGAAGCTTTCTTT
TRBV5-6,NA,TRBJ2-1,NA,CASSLGRRGEQFF,TGTGCCAGCAGCTTGGGGAGGAGGGGTGAGCAGTTCTTC
TRBV20-1,NA,TRBJ2-1,NA,CSASGAVGISGYEQFF,TGCAGTGCTAGCGGGGCGGTTGGGATATCTGGGTATGAGCAGTTCTTC
TRBV5-5,TRBD1,TRBJ1-1,many,CASSADRLNTEAFF,TGTGCCAGCAGCGCGGACAGGCTGAACACTGAAGCTTTCTTT
TRBV5-1,NA,TRBJ2-7,many,CASSSSIDGYEQYF,TGCGCCAGCAGCTCATCGATTGACGGATACGAGCAGTACTTC
TRBV6-5,NA,TRBJ2-1,many,CASGHNEQFF,TGTGCCAGCGGACACAATGAGCAGTTCTTC
TRBV6-5,NA,TRBJ1-6,many,CASSPFGRGTNNSPLHF,TGTGCCAGCAGTCCTTTCGGGAGGGGGACGAATAATTCACCCCTCCACTTT
TRBV27,TRBD1,TRBJ1-1,many,CASSLSDRAWEAFF,TGTGCCAGCAGTTTATCCGACAGGGCTTGGGAAGCTTTCTTT
TRBV20-1,TRBD2,TRBJ2-2,many,CSAREAGGLGELFF,TGCAGTGCTAGGGAAGCGGGGGGGTTGGGGGAGCTGTTTTTT
TRBV7-8,NA,TRBJ2-1,NA,CASSPSRDSYNEQFF,TGTGCCAGCAGCCCGTCCCGGGACTCCTACAATGAGCAGTTCTTC
TRBV5-1,TRBD1,TRBJ2-1,many,CASSLGQGAREQFF,TGCGCCAGCAGCCTAGGACAGGGGGCTCGTGAGCAGTTCTTC
TRBV18,NA,TRBJ1-5,NA,CASSPTSGDQPQHF,TGTGCCAGCTCACCAACGTCAGGGGATCAGCCCCAGCATTTT
TRBV7-2,NA,TRBJ2-1,few,CASSSLVNEQFF,TGTGCCAGCAGCTCCCTAGTCAATGAGCAGTTCTTC
TRBV12-3/TRBV12-4,NA,TRBJ1-1,few,CASSLSAGTEAFF,TGTGCCAGCAGTTTGTCTGCAGGGACTGAAGCTTTCTTT
TRBV18,TRBD1,TRBJ1-1,NA,CASSPKDRVLLTEAFF,TGTGCCAGCTCACCGAAGGACAGGGTATTACTCACTGAAGCTTTCTTT
TRBV20-1,NA,TRBJ1-5,NA,CSASNWEGYQPQHF,TGCAGTGCCTCCAATTGGGAAGGGTATCAGCCCCAGCATTTT
TRBV5-1,NA,TRBJ1-5,few,CASRNSPRQPQHF,TGCGCCAGCAGAAACAGTCCGAGGCAGCCCCAGCATTTT
TRBV7-6,NA,TRBJ2-7,few,CASSLEAGPYEQYF,TGTGCCAGCAGCTTAGAGGCGGGTCCCTACGAGCAGTACTTC
TRBV5-1,TRBD1,TRBJ1-2,few,CASSFSRTGGLDGYTF,TGCGCCAGCAGCTTTAGTCGGACAGGAGGACTGGATGGCTACACCTTC
TRBV3-1,TRBD2,TRBJ2-5,NA,CASSMGLGDQETQYF,TGTGCCAGCAGCATGGGACTAGGTGACCAAGAGACCCAGTACTTC
TRBV21-1,NA,TRBJ2-5,many,CASSKGGQETQYF,TGTGCCAGCAGCAAAGGGGGACAAGAGACCCAGTACTTC
TRBV5-1,TRBD1,TRBJ1-1,many,CASSTRQGRNTEAFF,TGCGCCAGCAGCACCCGACAGGGACGGAACACTGAAGCTTTCTTT
TRBV7-9,NA,TRBJ2-7,many,CASSPERNADEQYF,TGTGCCAGCAGCCCCGAAAGGAACGCGGACGAGCAGTACTTC
TRBV18,NA,TRBJ1-1,few,CASSPPAGHNTEAFF,TGTGCCAGCTCACCACCGGCAGGGCATAACACTGAAGCTTTCTTT
TRBV7-2,TRBD2,TRBJ2-3,few,CASRRLAGGPGDTQYF,TGTGCCAGCCGTCGGCTAGCGGGGGGGCCAGGAGATACGCAGTATTTT
TRBV30,NA,TRBJ1-1,NA,CASGGQTNTEAFF,TGTGCCTCTGGCGGACAAACCAACACTGAAGCTTTCTTT
TRBV5-6,NA,TRBJ2-5,many,CASSRRAETQYF,TGTGCCAGCAGCCGCAGGGCGGAGACCCAGTACTTC
TRBV14,TRBD1,TRBJ1-1,many,CASSPLQGMMNTEAFF,TGTGCCAGCAGCCCCTTACAGGGGATGATGAACACTGAAGCTTTCTTT
TRBV7-9,TRBD1,TRBJ1-2,NA,CASSLASGGGYTF,TGTGCCAGCAGCTTAGCCTCAGGGGGTGGCTACACCTTC
TRBV6-1,NA,TRBJ1-2,many,CASSDGFPNGYTF,TGTGCCAGCAGTGACGGGTTCCCTAATGGCTACACCTTC
TRBV6-1,NA,TRBJ2-5,many,CASKPGPGEETQYF,TGTGCCAGCAAGCCAGGGCCCGGGGAAGAGACCCAGTACTTC
TRBV10-3,NA,TRBJ2-5,few,CAISDLPGTSRDQETQYF,TGTGCCATCAGTGATCTTCCGGGAACTAGCAGGGACCAAGAGACCCAGTACTTC
TRBV5-1,NA,TRBJ1-1,few,CASSLLGPPNTEAFF,TGCGCCAGCAGCTTGCTAGGGCCGCCGAACACTGAAGCTTTCTTT
TRBV2,TRBD1,TRBJ2-7,NA,CASSEVRTGLGGEQYF,TGTGCCAGCAGTGAAGTCCGGACAGGGTTGGGTGGCGAGCAGTACTTC
TRBV24-1,NA,TRBJ2-2,few,CATSDFIGGANTGELFF,TGTGCCACCAGTGATTTTATCGGAGGGGCGAACACCGGGGAGCTGTTTTTT
TRBV3-1,NA,TRBJ1-1,few,CASSRKRQTEAFF,TGTGCCAGCAGCCGAAAAAGGCAGACTGAAGCTTTCTTT
TRBV15,NA,TRBJ1-5,NA,CATSRGGWGEGNQPQHF,TGTGCCACCAGCAGGGGCGGTTGGGGAGAGGGCAATCAGCCCCAGCATTTT
TRBV13,NA,TRBJ2-7,many,CASSARGAYEQYF,TGTGCCAGCAGTGCGAGAGGTGCCTACGAGCAGTACTTC
TRBV20-1,NA,TRBJ1-2,many,CSARVQGFYGYTF,TGCAGTGCTAGGGTCCAGGGGTTCTATGGCTACACCTTC
TRBV4-3,NA,TRBJ2-5,few,CASSQVAGQETQYF,TGCGCCAGCAGCCAAGTGGCGGGACAAGAGACCCAGTACTTC
TRBV12-3/TRBV12-4,NA,TRBJ1-1,many,CASSTGFTEAFF,TGTGCCAGCAGTACAGGTTTCACTGAAGCTTTCTTT
TRBV7-6,NA,TRBJ1-4,many,CASSLSNRAATNEKLFF,TGTGCCAGCAGCTTATCAAACAGGGCGGCGACTAATGAAAAACTGTTTTTT
TRBV11-2,NA,TRBJ2-5,NA,CASSSRLGTGTVYQETQYF,TGTGCCAGCAGCTCTCGATTAGGAACAGGGACTGTGTACCAAGAGACCCAGTACTTC
TRBV12-3/TRBV12-4,TRBD1,TRBJ2-4,many,CASSLEGQLAKNIQYF,TGTGCCAGCAGTCTTGAGGGACAGCTAGCCAAAAACATTCAGTACTTC
TRBV5-1,NA,TRBJ2-7,many,CASGEEKGSYEQYF,TGCGCCAGCGGGGAGGAAAAGGGCTCCTACGAGCAGTACTTC
TRBV18,TRBD1,TRBJ1-1,many,CASSPTGDKNTEAFF,TGTGCCAGCTCACCGACAGGGGATAAGAACACTGAAGCTTTCTTT
TRBV5-8,TRBD2,TRBJ2-3,NA,CASSSWTSGGTDTQYF,TGTGCCAGCAGCTCGTGGACTAGCGGGGGGACAGATACGCAGTATTTT
TRBV4-1,TRBD1,TRBJ1-2,many,CASTYRGQDGYTF,TGCGCCAGCACCTACAGGGGGCAGGATGGCTACACCTTC
TRBV27,NA,TRBJ1-4,NA,CASRAPGEKLFF,TGTGCCAGCAGGGCCCCGGGGGAAAAACTGTTTTTT
TRBV6-5,TRBD1,TRBJ1-1,NA,CASSYAGGPNTEAFF,TGTGCCAGCAGTTATGCAGGGGGCCCCAACACTGAAGCTTTCTTT
TRBV15,NA,TRBJ1-5,many,CATSREIVERGQPQHF,TGTGCCACCAGCAGAGAAATTGTAGAGCGAGGACAGCCCCAGCATTTT